This T cell receptor (beta chain) was documented in a study of Graves' ophthalmopathy and Graves' hyperthyroidism. In germline, CDR1 is LGHDT, CDR2 YNNKEL (reference sequence). This CDR3 spans 16 amino acids. V lost 2 bases and J 5 bases, leaving 16 bases between the germline ends. The study amplified TCR beta CDR3 regions using RNA transcripts. First-round RT-PCR relied on HTBI primers, and a second-round multiplex PCR came next. In TCRdb, the multiplex PCR reads were re-called with MiXCR into one record per CDR3 protein. The sample has hundreds of thousands of distinct CDR3 sequences, 20% to 25% seen once; the top ten hold more than 5.5%.

V and J are TRBV3-1 and TRBJ1-3, with a possible D match to TRBD1 (6 bases). This receptor was obtained from a woman aged 18-29 years with stable Graves' hyperthyroidism. Some clones in this sample may be carry-over from other donors' samples. Input material: peripheral blood. Here the CDR3 reads CASSQLQGTPRNTIYF. In DNA, the CDR3 is TGTGCCAGCAGCCAATTACAGGGTACTCCTAGAAACACCATATATTTT.